The rows below give T cell receptor beta chains drawn from one sample of a study of early T cells in non-severe SARS-CoV-2 infection. TCRdb analysed the 5' RACE reads with MiXCR anew, one entry per CDR3 protein. The table includes roughly 43,000 distinct CDR3 sequences, 20% to 25% detected once. Specimen: whole blood, collected at baseline. The receptors come from an adult who was a healthcare worker with PCR-confirmed SARS-CoV-2 infection or an uninfected control (not recorded which). CDR3s include the opening cysteine and the closing phenylalanine or tryptophan. A D gene is named only where the DNA matches it firmly. Expanded clones are given a class, and other clones once, few, many or no size at all.

v_gene,abundance,d_gene,j_gene,CDR3aa,CDR3nt
TRBV4-2,.,TRBD1,TRBJ1-1,CASSRQLRTGVNTEAFF,TGTGCCAGCAGCCGACAACTACGGACAGGGGTGAACACTGAAGCTTTCTTT
TRBV12-3/TRBV12-4,few,.,TRBJ1-1,CASSLRLRNTEAFF,TGTGCCAGCAGTTTACGCCTACGGAACACTGAAGCTTTCTTT
TRBV7-9,.,.,TRBJ1-2,CASSFGTDGYTF,TGTGCCAGCAGCTTTGGGACCGATGGCTACACCTTC
TRBV7-8,.,.,TRBJ2-7,CASSLFVISYEQYF,TGTGCCAGCAGCTTATTCGTGATCTCCTACGAGCAGTACTTC
TRBV14,few,.,TRBJ2-3,CASSQDAAADTQYF,TGTGCCAGCAGCCAAGATGCGGCAGCGGATACGCAGTATTTT
TRBV7-6,.,.,TRBJ1-5,CASSLGRAGSNQPQHF,TGTGCTAGCAGCTTAGGGCGGGCGGGGAGCAATCAGCCCCAGCATTTT
TRBV9,few,TRBD1,TRBJ2-1,CASTPGQAIYNEQFF,TGTGCCAGCACCCCAGGACAGGCCATCTACAATGAGCAGTTCTTC
TRBV9,.,.,TRBJ1-1,CASSESLNTEAFF,TGTGCCAGCAGCGAGAGTTTGAACACTGAAGCTTTCTTT
TRBV7-6,.,.,TRBJ1-4,CASSGVLEKLFF,TGTGCCAGCAGCGGAGTCTTGGAAAAACTGTTTTTT
TRBV11-1,.,.,TRBJ2-2,CASSVSRQNTGELFF,TGTGCCAGCAGCGTTTCTAGGCAGAACACCGGGGAGCTGTTTTTT
TRBV6-1,few,TRBD1,TRBJ2-3,CASSDRGPTDTQYF,TGTGCCAGCAGCGACAGGGGGCCCACAGATACGCAGTATTTT
TRBV12-3/TRBV12-4,.,.,TRBJ2-1,CASSPGQRSYNEQFF,TGTGCCAGCAGTCCAGGACAGCGCTCCTACAATGAGCAGTTCTTC
TRBV12-3/TRBV12-4,.,.,TRBJ1-5,CASRRGNQPQHF,TGTGCCAGCCGCAGGGGCAATCAGCCCCAGCATTTT
TRBV5-1,.,.,TRBJ2-7,CASSPRGGYEQYF,TGCGCCAGCAGCCCCAGAGGCGGCTACGAGCAGTACTTC
TRBV12-3/TRBV12-4,.,TRBD1,TRBJ1-5,CASSLGTGWNQPQHF,TGTGCCAGCAGTTTAGGGACAGGGTGGAATCAGCCCCAGCATTTT
TRBV6-6,.,.,TRBJ2-2,CASRKMEGELFF,TGTGCCAGCAGAAAGATGGAGGGGGAGCTGTTTTTT
TRBV7-9,.,.,TRBJ2-3,CASSPGPFQYF,TGTGCCAGCAGCCCTGGGCCCTTCCAGTATTTT
TRBV12-3/TRBV12-4,few,TRBD2,TRBJ2-1,CASSPLAGEGNEQFF,TGTGCCAGCAGCCCACTAGCGGGGGAGGGCAATGAGCAGTTCTTC
TRBV11-2,.,TRBD1,TRBJ2-3,CASSSGTAPTDTQYF,TGTGCCAGCAGCTCCGGGACAGCACCCACAGATACGCAGTATTTT
TRBV6-1,many,TRBD1,TRBJ2-1,CASRITGTGAVSEQFF,TGTGCCAGCAGGATTACAGGGACAGGTGCGGTCAGTGAGCAGTTCTTC
TRBV2,.,.,TRBJ1-6,CASSVQGLYNSPLHF,TGTGCCAGCAGTGTACAGGGTCTCTATAATTCACCCCTCCACTTT
TRBV11-2,.,.,TRBJ2-7,CASSMGVYEQYF,TGTGCCAGCAGCATGGGTGTCTACGAGCAGTACTTC
TRBV6-5,.,TRBD1,TRBJ1-1,CATQTGFDTEAFF,TGTGCCACCCAGACAGGGTTTGACACTGAAGCTTTCTTT
TRBV19,.,.,TRBJ2-1,CASGRGIPGEQFF,TGTGCCAGTGGCCGGGGGATCCCGGGTGAGCAGTTCTTC
TRBV7-2,few,TRBD1,TRBJ1-2,CASSLGRGTGPHYGYTF,TGTGCCAGCAGCTTGGGGAGGGGGACAGGGCCCCACTATGGCTACACCTTC
TRBV7-9,.,.,TRBJ1-4,CASSLVGGEEKLFF,TGTGCCAGCAGCTTGGTGGGGGGAGAGGAAAAACTGTTTTTT
TRBV4-2,few,.,TRBJ1-4,CASSQAQGTESGEKLFF,TGTGCCAGCAGCCAAGCACAGGGTACCGAGTCGGGTGAAAAACTGTTTTTT
TRBV20-1,few,.,TRBJ2-1,CSASLLQNEQFF,TGCAGTGCTAGTTTGCTTCAGAACGAGCAGTTCTTC
TRBV19,many,TRBD1,TRBJ2-1,CASSISQGAFYNEQFF,TGTGCCAGTAGTATATCACAGGGGGCTTTCTACAATGAGCAGTTCTTC
TRBV9,few,.,TRBJ1-3,CASSVAGAEANTIYF,TGTGCCAGCAGCGTGGCCGGGGCCGAGGCAAACACCATATATTTT
TRBV19,.,TRBD1,TRBJ2-6,CASSPRDRAGANVLTF,TGTGCCAGTTCCCCCCGAGACAGGGCCGGGGCCAACGTCCTGACTTTC
TRBV9,once,TRBD1,TRBJ1-6,CASSVQGAGSPLHF,TGTGCCAGCAGCGTCCAGGGGGCGGGTTCACCCCTCCACTTT
TRBV4-2,.,.,TRBJ1-2,CASSPDRSRGYTF,TGTGCCAGCAGCCCAGATCGATCTCGAGGCTACACCTTC
TRBV6-1,.,TRBD1,TRBJ1-1,CASSEDRGSEAFF,TGTGCCAGCAGTGAGGACAGGGGGTCTGAAGCTTTCTTT
TRBV4-2,.,TRBD2,TRBJ2-3,CASSQELAGGAGTDTQYF,TGTGCCAGCAGCCAAGAGCTAGCGGGGGGGGCCGGCACAGATACGCAGTATTTT
TRBV11-3,.,.,TRBJ2-3,CASSLGRARDTQYF,TGTGCCAGCAGCTTAGGGCGAGCTCGGGATACGCAGTATTTT
TRBV2,few,.,TRBJ2-6,CASSRANVLTF,TGTGCCAGCAGTCGAGCCAACGTCCTGACTTTC
TRBV3-1,many,TRBD2,TRBJ2-5,CASSQLAGPETQYF,TGTGCCAGCAGCCAGCTAGCGGGGCCAGAGACCCAGTACTTC
TRBV4-1,few,.,TRBJ2-2,CASSQGLVNTGELFF,TGCGCCAGCAGCCAAGGTTTGGTGAACACCGGGGAGCTGTTTTTT
TRBV7-2,.,TRBD2,TRBJ2-5,CASSRGGGQETQYF,TGTGCCAGCAGTCGAGGCGGGGGGCAAGAGACCCAGTACTTC
TRBV7-6,.,.,TRBJ1-1,CASSFQEGTEAFF,TGTGCCAGCAGCTTTCAGGAAGGCACTGAAGCTTTCTTT
TRBV20-1,few,TRBD2,TRBJ2-5,CSARLAGGTQYF,TGCAGTGCTAGACTAGCGGGTGGGACCCAGTACTTC
TRBV4-1,few,.,TRBJ2-7,CASSPGPQSTYEQYF,TGCGCCAGCAGCCCGGGTCCACAATCCACCTACGAGCAGTACTTC
TRBV15,many,.,TRBJ1-1,CATWGPTNTEAFF,TGTGCCACCTGGGGACCGACGAACACTGAAGCTTTCTTT
TRBV20-1,few,.,TRBJ1-2,CSAPVGGLVGYGYTF,TGCAGTGCCCCGGTGGGGGGCCTCGTTGGGTATGGCTACACCTTC
TRBV6-2/TRBV6-3,few,TRBD2,TRBJ2-1,CASTPIAGRFNEQFF,TGTGCCAGCACTCCCATAGCGGGACGCTTCAATGAGCAGTTCTTC
TRBV3-1,.,.,TRBJ2-7,CASSQTESSYEQYF,TGTGCCAGCAGCCAAACGGAAAGCTCCTACGAGCAGTACTTC
TRBV11-2,.,TRBD2,TRBJ2-1,CACSGTRGYNEQFF,TGTGCCTGCTCCGGGACTAGAGGCTACAATGAGCAGTTCTTC
TRBV6-6,few,TRBD1,TRBJ2-3,CASSYSTGAQTDTQYF,TGTGCCAGCAGTTACTCAACAGGGGCGCAAACAGATACGCAGTATTTT
TRBV20-1,.,TRBD2,TRBJ2-7,CSARGEAGNEQYF,TGCAGTGCCCGCGGGGAAGCGGGGAACGAGCAGTACTTC
TRBV7-6,.,TRBD1,TRBJ1-2,CARDSQGADGYTF,TGTGCCAGAGATTCACAGGGGGCGGATGGCTACACCTTC
TRBV2,.,TRBD1,TRBJ1-1,CASSQQGGTEAFF,TGTGCCAGCAGTCAACAGGGGGGCACTGAAGCTTTCTTT
TRBV5-4,many,.,TRBJ2-7,CASSPRGGGPSYEQYF,TGTGCCAGCAGCCCCCGCGGCGGTGGCCCGTCCTACGAGCAGTACTTC
TRBV6-1,.,.,TRBJ2-7,CASLRGTVSYEQYF,TGTGCCAGCCTCCGGGGGACAGTCTCCTACGAGCAGTACTTC
TRBV21-1,few,.,TRBJ2-7,CASSEPPGGWGSYEQYF,TGTGCCAGCAGCGAACCCCCGGGGGGCTGGGGGTCCTACGAGCAGTACTTC
TRBV29-1,.,.,TRBJ1-5,CSVQHFSGQPQHF,TGCAGCGTCCAACACTTTTCGGGACAGCCCCAGCATTTT
TRBV7-2,.,TRBD2,TRBJ2-3,CASSWTSGASTDTQYF,TGTGCCAGCAGCTGGACTAGCGGGGCCTCCACAGATACGCAGTATTTT
TRBV6-2/TRBV6-3,few,.,TRBJ2-1,CAVRKALNEQFF,TGTGCGGTGCGCAAGGCCTTGAATGAGCAGTTCTTC
TRBV7-9,.,TRBD1,TRBJ2-2,CASSVKGALNTGELFF,TGTGCCAGCAGCGTCAAGGGGGCCCTAAACACCGGGGAGCTGTTTTTT
TRBV5-4,.,.,TRBJ2-7,CASSRGPGRYEQYF,TGTGCCAGCAGCCGAGGTCCAGGGCGGTACGAGCAGTACTTC